Given below is one T cell receptor beta chain in context. The antigen it recognizes is unknown. No per-base quality is available; no much larger clone lies one base away. CDR1 and CDR2, per the germline V gene (reference sequence), are MNHEY and SMNVEV. The junction carries 8 bases between V and J, which are trimmed by 6 bases and 0 bases respectively. The CDR3 holds 14 amino acids from the cysteine to the phenylalanine. Solely the CDR3 DNA is kept, with 42 bases framed from the first base. These data come from a study of shared clonotypes between healthy human individuals (dated by TCRdb to the early 2020s). Background on the whole study: Three men and a couple of women, aged 18 to 49 years, made up the cohort. For each donor, three plates each were used for CD4 naive and CD4 memory, two plates were used for CD8 naive, and one plate was used for CD8 memory. To estimate repertoire size and how much clonotype sharing occurs between individuals, the study deeply sequenced the blood TCR repertoires of 4 to 6 healthy adults. Libraries were prepared and TCR repertoires were sequenced by different laboratories using diverse techniques, in order to increase sequencing depth and limit assay-specific biases. Between about 0.85 and 8.9 billion PBMCs per donor were obtained by leukapheresis.

Overall results and qualifications from the work: Roughly 5% of naive CD4, roughly 3.6% of naive CD8, 2.3% of memory CD4, and approximately 0.39% of memory CD8 clonotypes were shared across several donors. Sampling was restricted to blood, and TCR repertoires in tissue are likely to differ from TCR repertoires in blood. Clonotypes shared by all four sorted-subset donors showed higher generation probabilities than non-shared clonotypes. Larger estimated clonotype richness was generally found for naive subsets than for memory subsets. Rarefaction of sorted-subset datasets indicated incomplete sequencing despite the large sequencing depth. Pairwise subsampling led to the expectation that sequencing depth would affect the degree of clonotype sharing among donors. Because the study included only a small number of donors, the genetic and exposure-history diversity represented was limited.

TCR CDR3 regions were amplified from genomic DNA by multiplex PCR using the deep immunoSEQ assay. Extracted genomic DNA from each cell subset was distributed evenly across all wells of several immunoSEQ 96-well plates, and each plate was treated as a replicate. Each replicate PCR for sorted subsets received around 200 ng genomic DNA, equal to tens of thousands of T cell genomes. Purified libraries were quantified with a Qubit 3.0 fluorometer, sized on a Bioanalyzer 2100, and re-quantified with the KAPA Library Quantification kit. Every immunoSEQ 96-well plate was sequenced on a separate single-read 150-cycle Illumina NextSeq 550 flow cell. Per the source publication's procedure: The immunoSEQ output contained only junctional sequences without quality scores, so filtering could not match that applied to full-length reads. To assign V/J genes and CDR3, sequences were annotated using PyIR, a Python wrapper for IgBLAST v1.9, with IMGT germline references. Reads were filtered out if the reads had weak V/J assignments (E-value above 1e-6), no CDR3, stop codons, out-of-frame junctions, or ambiguous translated residues. V3J clonotypes were defined by identical inferred V gene, J gene, and CDR3 amino acid sequence. The percentage overlap between two repertoires was calculated by dividing the number of shared unique clonotypes by the size of the smaller repertoire. Repertoire richness was assessed with RTK rarefaction, the Chao1 estimator, and Recon v2.1 estimates of unobserved clonotypes. For all TCRbeta clonotypes obtained by the gDNA method from a few donors, generation probabilities were computed with OLGA. The immuneACCESS repertoire file appears here via TCRdb, limited to in-frame rearrangements. These files lack a portion of the clones; in checked studies, under half of the deficit traces to unresolved V genes, and the cause of the others is not known. V, J and clone size are those of that table, while D and trimming were read from the DNA. The sample records 1.5 million to 2.5 million clones, about 94% of which are singletons. The top ten constitute around 1.2% of the sample.

For the CD8 naive samples, CD45RO-negative cells were positively selected for CCR7, yielding a CD45RA+CCR7+ population from which TemRA cells were excluded. Healthy HIV-negative adults with no recently reported acute infections or vaccinations were included as donors. All donors were Caucasian adults living in Nashville, Tennessee, USA. After blood collection by leukapheresis, PBMCs were isolated using Ficoll-Histopaque density gradient centrifugation and then cryopreserved in the vapor phase of liquid nitrogen. Analytical flow cytometry was used to check the purity and quantity of every magnetically sorted T cell population. Genomic DNA was isolated from every sorted fraction and measured by UV absorbance on a Nanodrop 2000c.

Here the chain combines TRBV27 and TRBJ2-2; TRBD1 might be the D gene, on 5 matching bases. The sample was naive CD8+ T cells sorted from blood. The cell subset or site tag for this specimen amounts to: CD45RA+CCR7+. The sequence was obtained from a man between 18 and 29 years old in good health. The base sequence is TGTGCCAGCAGAGACAGATCGAACACCGGGGAGCTGTTTTTT. It is translated as CASRDRSNTGELFF.